This T cell receptor (beta chain) appears in the sequencing data of a study of T cells in Graves' hyperthyroidism and ophthalmopathy. Germline V gene lookup returns CDR1 SGDLS and CDR2 YYNGEE. The CDR3 is 18 residues long. Trimming stripped 3 bases from V and 0 bases from J, with 19 bases between. In this sample, this clonotype turned up many times. Its antigen is unidentified. General study findings and limits: A 13 V-J signature model discriminated ophthalmopathy versus stable hyperthyroidism.

The source material, RNA transcripts, was used to amplify TCR beta CDR3 regions. First-round RT-PCR with HTBI primers amplified the TCR CDR3 region. One entry per CDR3 protein, called by TCRdb with MiXCR from the multiplex PCR reads. The sample shows about 360,000 distinct CDR3 sequences, around 13% of them seen only once. V is TRBV9 and J is TRBJ2-1, with D perhaps given as TRBD1 or TRBD2 (5 bases each). The sequence was collected from a woman in her late teens or twenties with Graves' hyperthyroidism. Sample: blood. The CDR3: CASSEHPGALSSYNEQFF. The DNA of the CDR3 is TGTGCCAGCAGCGAACACCCCGGGGCCCTTAGCTCCTACAATGAGCAGTTCTTC.